This T cell receptor (beta chain) was captured by sequencing in a study of tumor-infiltrating lymphocytes in primary liver carcinoma. The wider study: The study enrolled male and female patients aged 30 to 69 years. Regarding the study as a whole: Unsorted bulk sampling ruled out any CD4+ versus CD8+ repertoire comparison.

The CDR3 consists of 18 residues. The germline CDR1 and CDR2 sequences are LGHNA and YSLEER. Making TCR beta cDNA involved around 510 ng total RNA and a constant-region primer. ARM-PCR was slightly modified, and three nested multiplex PCR rounds with it gave rise to the TCR beta libraries. Researchers ran the first two PCR rounds for roughly 10 cycles each with TRBV1-TRBV30 forward primers and a C-beta reverse primer. Each CDR3 protein is one row after TCRdb ran MiXCR on the multiplex PCR reads. The table includes about 330,000 distinct CDR3 sequences, 65% detected once. Researchers drew blood RNA from unsorted whole blood and extracted germline DNA as well. A note on this clonotype: Its antigen is as yet unknown. A read error is possible here, since a much larger clone lies one base away.

The V call is TRBV4-3, the J call TRBJ1-3, with TRBD1 matching 7 bases. The receptor's source is a man aged 35-49 years with primary liver carcinoma and hepatitis B virus infection. Sequenced material: peripheral blood. DNA of the CDR3: TGCGCCAGCAGCCAAGATTGGGCAGGGGGAGCCTCTGGAGACACCATATATTTT. Residues: CASSQDWAGGASGDTIYF.